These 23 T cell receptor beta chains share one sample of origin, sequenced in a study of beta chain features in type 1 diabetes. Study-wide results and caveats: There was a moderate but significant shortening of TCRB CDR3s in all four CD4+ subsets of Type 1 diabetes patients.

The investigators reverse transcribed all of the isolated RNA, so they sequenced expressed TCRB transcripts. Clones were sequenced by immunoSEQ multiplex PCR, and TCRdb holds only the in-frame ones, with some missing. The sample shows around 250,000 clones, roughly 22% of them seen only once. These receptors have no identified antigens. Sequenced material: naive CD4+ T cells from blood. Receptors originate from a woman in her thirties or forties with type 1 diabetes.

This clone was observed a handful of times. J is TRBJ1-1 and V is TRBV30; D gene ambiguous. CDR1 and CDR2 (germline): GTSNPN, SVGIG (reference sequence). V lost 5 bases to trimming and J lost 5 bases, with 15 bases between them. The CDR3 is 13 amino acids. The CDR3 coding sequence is TGTGCCTGGGTGCGGTCAGTCAGTACTGAAGCTTTCTTT. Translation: CAWVRSVSTEAFF.

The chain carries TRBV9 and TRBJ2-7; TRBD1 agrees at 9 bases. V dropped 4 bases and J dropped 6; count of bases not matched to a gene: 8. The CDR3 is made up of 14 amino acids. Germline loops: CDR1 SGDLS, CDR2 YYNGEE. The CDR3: CASSSGTGYAEQYF. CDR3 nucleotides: TGTGCCAGCAGCTCCGGGACAGGGTACGCCGAGCAGTACTTC.

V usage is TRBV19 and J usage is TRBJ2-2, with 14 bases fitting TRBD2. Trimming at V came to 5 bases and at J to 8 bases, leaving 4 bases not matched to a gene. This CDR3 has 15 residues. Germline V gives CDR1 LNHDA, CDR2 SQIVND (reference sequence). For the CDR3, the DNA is TGTGCCAGTAGTGCCGGGACTAGCGGGAGAGGGGAGCTGTTTTTT. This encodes CASSAGTSGRGELFF.

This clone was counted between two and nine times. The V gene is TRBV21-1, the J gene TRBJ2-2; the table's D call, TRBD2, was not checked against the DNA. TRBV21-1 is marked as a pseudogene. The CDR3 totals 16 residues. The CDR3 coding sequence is TGTGCCAGCAGCAAACCTAGCAGATCCCCTACCGGGGAGCTGTTTTTT. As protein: CASSKPSRSPTGELFF.

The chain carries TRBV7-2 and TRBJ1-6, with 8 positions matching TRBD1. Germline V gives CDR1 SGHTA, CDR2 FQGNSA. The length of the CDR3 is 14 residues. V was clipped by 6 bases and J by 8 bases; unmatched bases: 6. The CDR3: CASRRDRGYSPLHF. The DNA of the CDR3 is TGTGCCAGCAGACGTGACAGGGGCTATTCACCCCTCCACTTT.

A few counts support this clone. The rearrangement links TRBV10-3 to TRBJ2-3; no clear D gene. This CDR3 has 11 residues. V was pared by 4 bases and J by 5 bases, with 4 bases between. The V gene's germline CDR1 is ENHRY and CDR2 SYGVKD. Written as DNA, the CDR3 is TGTGCCATCAGTGGGCAAGATACGCAGTATTTT. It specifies CAISGQDTQYF.

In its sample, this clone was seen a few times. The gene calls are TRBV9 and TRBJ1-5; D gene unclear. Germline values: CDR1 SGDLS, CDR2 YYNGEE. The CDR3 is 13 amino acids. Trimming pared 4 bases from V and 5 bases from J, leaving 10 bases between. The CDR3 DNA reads TGTGCCAGCAGCCCCGGGATCGATCAGCCCCAGCATTTT. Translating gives CASSPGIDQPQHF.

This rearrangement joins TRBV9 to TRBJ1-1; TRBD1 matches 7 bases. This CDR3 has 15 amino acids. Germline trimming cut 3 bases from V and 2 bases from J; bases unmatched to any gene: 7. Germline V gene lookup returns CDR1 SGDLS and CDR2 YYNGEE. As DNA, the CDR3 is TGTGCCAGCAGCGCCCACAGGGGAGTCAACACTGAAGCTTTCTTT. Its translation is CASSAHRGVNTEAFF.

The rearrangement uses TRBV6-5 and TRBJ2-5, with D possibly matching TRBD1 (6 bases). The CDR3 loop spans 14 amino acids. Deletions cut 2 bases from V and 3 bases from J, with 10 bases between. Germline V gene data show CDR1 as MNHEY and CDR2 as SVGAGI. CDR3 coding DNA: TGTGCCAGCAGTTACGGGGGCAGTAAAGAGACCCAGTACTTC. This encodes CASSYGGSKETQYF.

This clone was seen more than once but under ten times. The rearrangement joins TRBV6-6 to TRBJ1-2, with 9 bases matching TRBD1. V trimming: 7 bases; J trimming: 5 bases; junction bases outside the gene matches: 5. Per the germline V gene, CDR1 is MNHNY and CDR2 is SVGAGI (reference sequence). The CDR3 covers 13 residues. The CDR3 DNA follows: TGTGCCAGCACCACCGGGACAGGGTATGGCTACACCTTC. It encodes CASTTGTGYGYTF.

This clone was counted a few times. The CDR3 protein is CASSVEGLAGGIREQYF. In DNA, the CDR3 is TGTGCCAGCAGCGTAGAAGGCCTAGCGGGAGGGATACGCGAGCAGTACTTC. The chain has TRBV9 and TRBJ2-7; 12 nucleotides agree with TRBD2. CDR3 size: 17 residues. V shed 0 bases, J shed 6 bases, and the junction held 10 bases outside the gene matches. Germline V gene data show CDR1 as SGDLS and CDR2 as YYNGEE.

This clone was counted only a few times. The CDR3 DNA reads TGCGCCAGCAAAAGTTCGACTAGCGGGAATGAGCAGTTCTTC. Amino acid sequence: CASKSSTSGNEQFF. The chain joins TRBV5-1 to TRBJ2-1, with 10 bases lining up with TRBD2. The germline gives CDR1 SGHRS, CDR2 YFSETQ. The length of the CDR3 is 14 residues. Germline trimming cut 6 bases from V and 7 bases from J; bases unmatched to any gene: 7.

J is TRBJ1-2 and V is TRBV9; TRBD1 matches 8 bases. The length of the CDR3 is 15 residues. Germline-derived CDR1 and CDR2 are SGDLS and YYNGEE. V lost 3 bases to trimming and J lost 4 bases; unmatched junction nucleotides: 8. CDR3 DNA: TGTGCCAGCAGCGACACCTCCGGGACAGGCTATGGCTACACCTTC. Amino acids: CASSDTSGTGYGYTF.

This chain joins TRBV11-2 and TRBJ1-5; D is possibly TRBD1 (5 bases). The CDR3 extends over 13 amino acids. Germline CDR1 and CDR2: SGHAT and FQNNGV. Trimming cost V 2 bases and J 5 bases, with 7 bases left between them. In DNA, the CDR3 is TGTGCCAGCAGCTTACGGGGGGATCAGCCCCAGCATTTT. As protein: CASSLRGDQPQHF.

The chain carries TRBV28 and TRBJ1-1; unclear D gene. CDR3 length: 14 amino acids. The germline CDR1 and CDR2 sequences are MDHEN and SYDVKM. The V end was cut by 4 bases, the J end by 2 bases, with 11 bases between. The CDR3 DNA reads TGTGCCAGCAGTTGGGCCACGGCAAACACTGAAGCTTTCTTT. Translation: CASSWATANTEAFF.

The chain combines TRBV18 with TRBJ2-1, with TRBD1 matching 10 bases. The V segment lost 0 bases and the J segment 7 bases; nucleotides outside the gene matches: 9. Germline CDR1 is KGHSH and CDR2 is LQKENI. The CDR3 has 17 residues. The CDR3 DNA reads TGTGCCAGCTCACCACCGGCGGACAGGGGGAGGCGTAATGAGCAGTTCTTC. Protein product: CASSPPADRGRRNEQFF.

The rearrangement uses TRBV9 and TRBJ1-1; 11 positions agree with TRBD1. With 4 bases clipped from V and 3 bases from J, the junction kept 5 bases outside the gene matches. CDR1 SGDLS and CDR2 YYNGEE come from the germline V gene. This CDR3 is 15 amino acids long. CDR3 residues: CASSFGQGADTEAFF. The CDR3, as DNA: TGTGCCAGCAGCTTCGGACAGGGGGCGGACACTGAAGCTTTCTTT. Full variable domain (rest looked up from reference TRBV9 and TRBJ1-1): DSGVTQTPKHLITATGQRVTLRCSPRSGDLSVYWYQQSLDQGLQFLIQYYNGEERAKGNILERFSAQQFPDLHSELNLSSLELGDSALYFCASSFGQGADTEAFFGQGTRLTVV.

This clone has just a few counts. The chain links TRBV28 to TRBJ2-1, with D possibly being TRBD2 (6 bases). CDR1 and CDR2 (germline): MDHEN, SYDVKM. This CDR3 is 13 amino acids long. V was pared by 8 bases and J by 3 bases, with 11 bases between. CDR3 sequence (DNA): TGTGCCAGCCGGGACTCTATCTACAATGAGCAGTTCTTC. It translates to CASRDSIYNEQFF. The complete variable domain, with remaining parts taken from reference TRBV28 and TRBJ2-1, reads DVKVTQSSRYLVKRTGEKVFLECVQDMDHENMFWYRQDPGLGLRLIYFSYDVKMKEKGDIPEGYSVSREKKERFSLILESASTNQTSMYLCASRDSIYNEQFFGPGTRLTVL.

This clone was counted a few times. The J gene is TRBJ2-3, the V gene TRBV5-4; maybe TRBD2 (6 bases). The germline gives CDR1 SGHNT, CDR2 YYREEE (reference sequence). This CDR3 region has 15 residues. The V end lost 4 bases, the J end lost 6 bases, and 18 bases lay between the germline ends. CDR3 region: CASSRPSGRSDTQYF. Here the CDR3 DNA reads TGTGCCAGCAGCCGCCCGTCGGGGAGGTCGGATACGCAGTATTTT. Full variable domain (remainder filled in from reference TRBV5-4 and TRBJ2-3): ETGVTQSPTHLIKTRGQQVTLRCSSQSGHNTVSWYQQALGQGPQFIFQYYREEENGRGNFPPRFSGLQFPNYSSELNVNALELDDSALYLCASSRPSGRSDTQYFGPGTRLTVL.

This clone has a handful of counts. CDR3 sequence reads: CASSQVGGNYGYTF. Written as DNA, the CDR3 is TGTGCCAGCAGCCAAGTAGGGGGTAACTATGGCTACACCTTC. V is TRBV4-2 and J is TRBJ1-2; perhaps TRBD1 as D (6 bases). This CDR3 has 14 residues. Per germline, CDR1 LGHNA and CDR2 YNFKEQ. Trimming removed 1 base from V and 1 base from J, with 7 bases in between.

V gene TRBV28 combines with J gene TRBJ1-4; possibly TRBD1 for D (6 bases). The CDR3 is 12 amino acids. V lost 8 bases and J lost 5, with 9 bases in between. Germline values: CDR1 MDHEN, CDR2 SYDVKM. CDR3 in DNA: TGTGCCAGCGGGACATCCAATGAAAAACTGTTTTTT. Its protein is CASGTSNEKLFF.

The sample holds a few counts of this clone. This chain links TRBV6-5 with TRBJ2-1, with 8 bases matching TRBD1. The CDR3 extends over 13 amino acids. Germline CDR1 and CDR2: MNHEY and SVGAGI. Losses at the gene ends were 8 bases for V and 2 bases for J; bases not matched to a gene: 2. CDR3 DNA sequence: TGTGCCAGCGGACAGGGTGCCTACAATGAGCAGTTCTTC. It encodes CASGQGAYNEQFF.

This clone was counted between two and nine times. The CDR3 is CASSASSGGAYNEQFF. CDR3 DNA sequence: TGCGCCAGCAGCGCTTCTAGCGGGGGGGCCTACAATGAGCAGTTCTTC. The chain has TRBV5-1 and TRBJ2-1, with 12 bases lining up with TRBD2. After removal of 4 bases from V and 2 bases from J, the junction contained 4 bases not matched to a gene. This CDR3 has 16 residues. Germline loops: CDR1 SGHRS, CDR2 YFSETQ.